Below, 5 T cell receptor beta chains from the same sample are listed, as sequenced in a study of T cells in Graves' hyperthyroidism and ophthalmopathy. The source material, RNA transcripts, was used to amplify TCR beta CDR3 regions. A first-round RT-PCR of the TCR CDR3 used the HTBI primer set. One entry per CDR3 protein results from TCRdb running MiXCR on the multiplex PCR reads. This table has a few hundred thousand distinct CDR3 sequences, about half appearing once. The sequencing sample was made of peripheral blood or thyroid tissue (not recorded which). All receptors derive from a woman between 18 and 29 years old with Graves' hyperthyroidism.

The table lists this clonotype with many counts. The J gene is TRBJ1-6, the V gene TRBV2; D uncertain. Looked up from germline, CDR1 is SNHLY and CDR2 is FYNNEI. The germline V and J ends were trimmed by 4 bases and 4 bases, with 11 bases remaining between them. CDR3 length: 15 residues. The CDR3 DNA sequence: TGTGCCAGCAGTGCAAGGACGGCGTATAATTCACCCCTCCACTTT. Amino acids: CASSARTAYNSPLHF.

This clonotype was observed at least ten times. The CDR3 is CASSDRVYGYTF. In nucleotides, the CDR3 is TGTGCCAGCAGCGACAGGGTATATGGCTACACCTTC. The chain uses TRBV7-9 and TRBJ1-2; TRBD1 agrees at 7 bases. J lost 5 bases, V lost 5 bases, and 2 bases had no gene match. CDR3 length: 12 residues. Germline CDR1 reads SEHNR; CDR2 reads FQNEAQ (reference sequence).

This clonotype came up many times. The rearrangement uses TRBV2 and TRBJ2-7, with 11 bases identical to TRBD1. The germline V gene encodes CDR1 SNHLY and CDR2 FYNNEI. V was pared by 5 bases and J by 2 bases, with 5 bases of the junction left unmatched. The CDR3 extends over 15 amino acids. CDR3 residues: CASSLGQGAAYEQYF. The CDR3 nucleotides are TGTGCCAGCAGTCTCGGACAGGGGGCGGCCTACGAGCAGTACTTC.

This clonotype was seen many times. The chain couples TRBV12-3 or TRBV12-4 to TRBJ1-2; the D gene is possibly TRBD1 (6 bases). V dropped 6 bases and J dropped 7 bases, with 21 bases sitting between them. This CDR3 is built from 15 residues. CDR3 DNA: TGTGCCAGCAGACAAACGGGACACGGTATGGGTGGCTACACCTTC. This translates into CASRQTGHGMGGYTF.

This clonotype occurred a few times. The chain couples TRBV24-1 to TRBJ2-1; no reliable D call. This CDR3 spans 15 amino acids. V lost 4 bases to trimming and J lost 6 bases, with 15 bases between them. The V gene's germline CDR1 is KGHDR and CDR2 SFDVKD. CDR3 in amino acids: CATSERGRGSNEQFF. CDR3 coding DNA: TGTGCCACCAGTGAACGAGGACGAGGAAGCAATGAGCAGTTCTTC.